A single sample is the source of the 18 T cell receptor beta chains below, sequenced in a study of T cells in localized non-small cell lung cancer. Measured with immunoSEQ multiplex PCR; TCRdb has only the in-frame clones, and not every one. In the table there are roughly 50,000 clones, about 85% of which are singletons. The material sequenced was peripheral blood, taken before any cancer treatment. These receptors all stem from a female donor over 55 with stage II squamous cell lung carcinoma.

This chain joins TRBV7-2 and TRBJ2-7, with 8 bases aligning to TRBD1. The CDR3 is made up of 13 amino acids. V lost 7 bases, J lost 6 bases, and 8 bases stayed unmatched. Germline CDR1 is SGHTA and CDR2 is FQGNSA. CDR3 residues: CASTSRTGREQYF. For the CDR3, the DNA is TGTGCCAGCACCTCACGGACAGGGCGCGAGCAGTACTTC.

This chain connects TRBV5-1 to TRBJ1-1, with TRBD1 matching 7 bases. Unmatched junction bases numbered 9, after V lost 3 bases and J lost 1 base. CDR1 SGHRS and CDR2 YFSETQ come from the germline V gene. The CDR3 is 16 amino acids. For the CDR3, the DNA is TGCGCCAGCAGCTCCCTCCCGGGACAGCCGAACACTGAAGCTTTCTTT. Amino acid sequence: CASSSLPGQPNTEAFF.

The chain joins TRBV5-1 to TRBJ1-3; no definite D call. Germline values: CDR1 SGHRS, CDR2 YFSETQ. CDR3 length: 13 amino acids. V was pared by 0 bases and J by 4 bases, with 5 bases between. CDR3 in amino acids: CASSLGTGNTIYF. The DNA of the CDR3 is TGCGCCAGCAGCTTGGGGACGGGAAACACCATATATTTT.

The sample holds a few counts of this clone. The J gene is TRBJ1-1, the V gene TRBV6-5; D not certain. The CDR3 spans 12 residues. Trimming shortened V by 6 bases and J by 4 bases, and 9 bases separated the two germline ends. Germline V lookup: CDR1 MNHEY, CDR2 SVGAGI. CDR3 nucleotides: TGTGCCAGCAGCAAAGGCCCCACTGAAGCTTTCTTT. This translates into CASSKGPTEAFF.

As to this clone: A junction boundary mismatches the germline segment, possibly from a read error. This chain uses TRBV7-7 with TRBJ2-2; the match to TRBD1 covers 11 bases. Looked up from germline, CDR1 is SSHAT and CDR2 is FNYEAQ (reference sequence). There are 15 residues in the CDR3. As DNA, the CDR3 is TGTGCTAGCAGCTTAGGGACAGGGGGTGCCGGGGAGCTGTTTTTT. Translating gives CASSLGTGGAGELFF. The variable domain in full, completed from reference TRBV7-7 and TRBJ2-2, reads GAGVSQSPRYKVTKRGQDVTLRCDPISSHATLYWYQQALGQGPEFLTYFNYEAQPDKSGLPSDRFSAERPEGSISTLTIQRTEQRDSAMYRCASSLGTGGAGELFFGEGSRLTVL.

The chain joins TRBV19 to TRBJ2-3; D might be TRBD1 (6 bases). The germline V and J ends were trimmed by 0 bases and 0 bases, with 13 bases remaining between them. The germline V gene encodes CDR1 LNHDA and CDR2 SQIVND (reference sequence). This CDR3 is 17 amino acids long. The CDR3 nucleotides are TGTGCCAGTAGTATAGAAGGGGTGCAGGGGAGCACAGATACGCAGTATTTT. Its protein product is CASSIEGVQGSTDTQYF.

The V gene is TRBV2, the J gene TRBJ2-5, with a tentative D call TRBD2 (5 bases). Trimming pared 1 base from V and 4 bases from J, leaving 10 bases between. CDR1 is SNHLY, CDR2 FYNNEI, per germline. The CDR3 has 14 residues. The CDR3, as DNA: TGTGCCAGCAGTGAAGATCTAGGGAGAGAGACCCAGTACTTC. This encodes CASSEDLGRETQYF.

This sequence joins TRBV5-1 and TRBJ2-1; D possibly uses TRBD1 or TRBD2 (6 bases each). Trimming stripped 4 bases from V and 9 bases from J, with 26 bases between. Looked up from germline, CDR1 is SGHRS and CDR2 is YFSETQ. The CDR3 consists of 17 residues. In nucleotides, the CDR3 is TGCGCCAGCAGCCCATGGCGGGAAGACAGGCCGTTGGTTGAGCAGTTCTTC. It codes for CASSPWREDRPLVEQFF.

The chain is built from TRBV4-1 and TRBJ2-7; D perhaps matches TRBD1 (6 bases). The CDR3 extends over 15 amino acids. V was pared by 1 base and J by 3 bases, with 13 bases between. Germline values: CDR1 MGHRA, CDR2 YSYEKL. The CDR3 reads CASSQGWDIIYEQYF. The CDR3 DNA sequence: TGCGCCAGCAGCCAAGGATGGGACATTATCTACGAGCAGTACTTC.

The J gene is TRBJ2-7, the V gene TRBV5-4; D might be TRBD1 (8 bases). The V end lost 3 bases, the J end lost 13 bases, and 20 bases lay between the germline ends. Germline assignment: CDR1 SGHNT and CDR2 YYREEE (reference sequence). This CDR3 spans 13 amino acids. CDR3 residues: CASSSPQGGDIYF. The CDR3 bases are TGTGCCAGCAGCTCGCCACAGGGGGGGGATATTTACTTC.

V is TRBV5-4 and J is TRBJ1-1, with TRBD1 matching over 8 bases. V trimming: 4 bases; J trimming: 5 bases; junction bases outside the gene matches: 10. The length of the CDR3 is 15 residues. Germline CDR1 reads SGHNT; CDR2 reads YYREEE (reference sequence). As DNA, the CDR3 is TGTGCCAGCAGCACTCGACAGGGGTGGGGAACTGAAGCTTTCTTT. Protein product: CASSTRQGWGTEAFF.

This sequence joins TRBV4-1 and TRBJ2-1; D gene uncertain. V lost 4 bases and J lost 3, with 13 bases in between. CDR1 and CDR2 from the germline V gene are MGHRA and YSYEKL. This CDR3 spans 15 amino acids. The DNA of the CDR3 is TGCGCCAGCAGCCTCTCGGCCCCACTCTACAATGAGCAGTTCTTC. This translates into CASSLSAPLYNEQFF.

The chain carries TRBV6-5 and TRBJ1-2, with D uncertain. V was cut by 6 bases and J by 3 bases, with 11 bases left in between. The length of the CDR3 is 13 residues. Germline V lookup: CDR1 MNHEY, CDR2 SVGAGI. The CDR3 spells CASSSVVYYGYTF. As DNA, the CDR3 is TGTGCCAGCAGCTCCGTGGTTTACTATGGCTACACCTTC.

This chain's CDR3 is CASSHGGAEQFF. As DNA, the CDR3 is TGTGCCAGCTCTCATGGGGGCGCTGAGCAGTTCTTC. The chain recombines TRBV27 with TRBJ2-1; D perhaps matches TRBD1 (6 bases). Germline V gene lookup returns CDR1 MNHEY and CDR2 SMNVEV (reference sequence). V gave up 8 bases and J gave up 9 bases, with 14 bases separating them. CDR3 length: 12 amino acids.

This clone is a singleton in its sample. The chain joins TRBV27 to TRBJ2-5; D is possibly TRBD2 (5 bases). The germline CDR1 and CDR2 sequences are MNHEY and SMNVEV (reference sequence). This CDR3 has 14 residues. Trimming left V 0 bases short and J 5 bases short, with 10 bases between. The CDR3 loop reads CASSLSRAGETQYF. The CDR3 DNA sequence: TGTGCCAGCAGTTTATCGCGGGCCGGGGAGACCCAGTACTTC.

The chain combines TRBV5-4 with TRBJ1-4, with a possible D match to TRBD1 (6 bases). Trimming removed 3 bases from V and 7 bases from J, with 10 bases in between. The germline gives CDR1 SGHNT, CDR2 YYREEE (reference sequence). There are 13 residues in the CDR3. CDR3 in DNA: TGTGCCAGCAGCTCCCGGACAGCTGAAAAACTGTTTTTT. Translation: CASSSRTAEKLFF.

CDR3: CASTVAAEDGYTF. In nucleotides, the CDR3 is TGTGCCAGCACCGTCGCGGCGGAAGATGGCTACACCTTC. This chain uses TRBV7-6 with TRBJ1-2; D gene unclear. Per the germline V gene, CDR1 is SGHVS and CDR2 is FNYEAQ. Deletions cut 7 bases from V and 6 bases from J, with 15 bases between. The CDR3 has 13 amino acids.

The genes are TRBV4-3 and TRBJ2-7; 7 bases align to TRBD1. This CDR3 comprises 12 residues. Germline V gene data show CDR1 as LGHNA and CDR2 as YSLEER. The ends lost 1 base at V and 6 bases at J; junction bases unmatched: 0. The CDR3 DNA sequence: TGCGCCAGCAGCCAAGCAGGGGGCGAGCAGTACTTC. Its translation is CASSQAGGEQYF.